Below, 5 T cell receptor beta chains from the same sample are listed, as sequenced in a study of cytomegalovirus exposure and HLA in healthy donors. Use of 60 Vbeta and 13 Jbeta primers characterized the PCR. Produced via immunoSEQ multiplex PCR; TCRdb's table is partial and in-frame only. Altogether about 160,000 clones are present, under 90% being singletons, with the ten largest covering 1.5% to 2.5%. Specimen: PBMCs. These receptor sequences come from a man between 18 and 35 years old in good health and CMV-seronegative.

The J gene is TRBJ2-2, the V gene TRBV4-1; 9 bases line up with TRBD1. Germline CDR1 reads MGHRA; CDR2 reads YSYEKL. This CDR3 contains 17 residues. Trimming cost V 5 bases and J 3 bases; bases outside gene matches: 10. CDR3 loop: CASSDRGGQGDTGELFF. CDR3 nucleotides: TGCGCCAGCAGCGATCGAGGGGGACAGGGAGACACCGGGGAGCTGTTTTTT.

The chain is built from TRBV7-9 and TRBJ2-7, with 9 nucleotides matching TRBD2. CDR3 size: 19 residues. CDR1 and CDR2 from the germline V gene are SEHNR and FQNEAQ (reference sequence). V lost 1 base and J lost 2; bases outside the gene matches: 15. This CDR3 is CASSLVGQGLAGRTYEQYF. The CDR3 bases are TGTGCCAGCAGCTTAGTAGGGCAGGGCCTAGCGGGACGGACCTACGAGCAGTACTTC.

The chain joins TRBV6-1 to TRBJ2-3, with D perhaps matching TRBD2 (6 bases). The CDR3 has 13 residues. The V gene lost 7 bases and the J gene lost 6 bases, with 14 bases spanning the gap. Germline CDR1 and CDR2: MNHNS and SASEGT. CDR3 loop: CASTGSGGDTQYF. For the CDR3, the DNA is TGTGCCAGCACTGGGAGCGGAGGGGATACGCAGTATTTT.

This clone was counted a single time. V gene TRBV19 combines with J gene TRBJ2-7; possibly TRBD2 for D (5 bases). The V end lost 3 bases, the J end lost 7 bases, and 16 bases lay between the germline ends. The length of the CDR3 is 14 residues. CDR1 and CDR2 from the germline V gene are LNHDA and SQIVND (reference sequence). CDR3 protein: CASSMRGSGVEQYF. The CDR3 DNA reads as TGTGCCAGTAGTATGAGAGGGTCCGGGGTTGAGCAGTACTTC.

The chain couples TRBV29-1 to TRBJ1-1; weak D call: TRBD1 (6 bases). With 0 bases removed from V and 10 bases from J, the gap between germline ends came to 27 bases. The CDR3 spans 17 residues. Germline CDR1 reads SQVTM; CDR2 reads ANQGSEA. The CDR3 here is CSVEDGSTPPGRGGAFF. The CDR3 coding sequence is TGCAGCGTTGAAGATGGGTCAACACCGCCTGGCAGAGGGGGAGCTTTCTTT.